This entry lists 30 T cell receptor beta chains sequenced from one sample in a study of blood T cell repertoires in COVID-19. Profiling relied on immunoSEQ multiplex PCR, and the TCRdb table lists in-frame clones only, not all of them. The table has about 150,000 clones, approximately 91% seen once. The sequencing sample was made of peripheral blood. The receptors shown here come from a man in his late teens or twenties with COVID-19, enrolled during active disease.

This chain links TRBV5-1 with TRBJ2-1; D gene ambiguous. CDR1 SGHRS and CDR2 YFSETQ come from the germline V gene. V was trimmed by 1 base and J by 8 bases, leaving 7 bases between them. The CDR3 loop spans 12 amino acids. CDR3 nucleotides: TGCGCCAGCAGCTTGAGCCCTCATGAGCAGTTCTTC. Protein product: CASSLSPHEQFF.

V and J are TRBV6-2 or TRBV6-3 and TRBJ1-2; 8 nucleotides align to TRBD1. The CDR3 is made up of 15 amino acids. CDR1 is MNHEY, CDR2 SVGEGT, per germline. V dropped 2 bases and J dropped 5; count of bases not matched to a gene: 7. CDR3 sequence reads: CASSYPQGGRYGYTF. The CDR3 DNA reads TGTGCCAGCAGTTACCCACAGGGGGGTCGTTATGGCTACACCTTC.

The rearrangement joins TRBV7-2 to TRBJ1-1; D is unresolved. The CDR3 has 13 residues. Trimming removed 1 base from V and 3 bases from J, with 6 bases in between. Germline V gene lookup returns CDR1 SGHTA and CDR2 FQGNSA. The chain's CDR3 is CASSLEFDTEAFF. CDR3 coding DNA: TGTGCCAGCAGCTTAGAATTCGACACTGAAGCTTTCTTT. Full variable domain (outside the CDR3, taken from reference TRBV7-2 and TRBJ1-1): GAGVSQSPSNKVTEKGKDVELRCDPISGHTALYWYRQSLGQGLEFLIYFQGNSAPDKSGLPSDRFSAERTGGSVSTLTIQRTQQEDSAVYLCASSLEFDTEAFFGQGTRLTVV.

V and J are TRBV7-9 and TRBJ2-3; TRBD2 matches 8 bases. CDR1 and CDR2 from the germline V gene are SEHNR and FQNEAQ (reference sequence). V shed 6 bases, J shed 0 bases, and the junction held 8 bases outside the gene matches. The CDR3 length is 16 residues. The DNA of the CDR3 is TGTGCCAGCAGAAGGGGAACTAGCGGAAGCACAGATACGCAGTATTTT. Protein sequence: CASRRGTSGSTDTQYF.

The chain is built from TRBV27 and TRBJ1-6; TRBD1 aligns across 8 bases. The CDR3 spans 15 residues. The V gene's germline CDR1 is MNHEY and CDR2 SMNVEV (reference sequence). J was trimmed by 7 bases and V by 2 bases; bases with no gene match: 4. DNA for the CDR3: TGTGCCAGCAGTTTAATGCAGGGGGCGAATTCACCCCTCCACTTT. Residues: CASSLMQGANSPLHF.

This rearrangement joins TRBV5-4 to TRBJ2-1, with 10 nucleotides matching TRBD2. The CDR3 totals 15 residues. Germline CDR1 and CDR2: SGHNT and YYREEE (reference sequence). Germline trimming cut 4 bases from V and 3 bases from J; bases unmatched to any gene: 4. The CDR3 spells CASSPRTSGYNEQFF. Here the CDR3 DNA reads TGTGCCAGCAGCCCGCGGACTAGCGGCTACAATGAGCAGTTCTTC. The whole variable domain, filled in from reference TRBV5-4 and TRBJ2-1, reads ETGVTQSPTHLIKTRGQQVTLRCSSQSGHNTVSWYQQALGQGPQFIFQYYREEENGRGNFPPRFSGLQFPNYSSELNVNALELDDSALYLCASSPRTSGYNEQFFGPGTRLTVL.

The chain combines TRBV20-1 with TRBJ2-7; possibly TRBD2 for D (6 bases). Germline loops: CDR1 DFQATT, CDR2 SNEGSKA (reference sequence). The CDR3 covers 11 residues. Between the trimmed V and J ends, which lost 6 bases and 3 bases, there was a span of 9 bases. CDR3 sequence reads: CSAWGDYEQYF. The CDR3 DNA reads as TGCAGTGCATGGGGGGACTACGAGCAGTACTTC.

The chain joins TRBV28 to TRBJ1-5; D may be TRBD1 (5 bases). The CDR3 has 17 amino acids. Germline CDR1 and CDR2: MDHEN and SYDVKM. V was trimmed by 3 bases and J by 2 bases, leaving 17 bases between them. In DNA, the CDR3 is TGTGCCAGCAGTTTCCACCCCAGGGTGTGGGGCAATCAGCCCCAGCATTTT. Amino acids: CASSFHPRVWGNQPQHF.

The V and J genes are TRBV5-1 and TRBJ2-3; D uncertain. V lost 3 bases and J lost 2, with 4 bases in between. The germline CDR1 and CDR2 sequences are SGHRS and YFSETQ. This CDR3 is 12 amino acids long. CDR3 sequence: CASSSLTDTQYF. The DNA for the CDR3 is TGCGCCAGCAGCTCCCTCACAGATACGCAGTATTTT. The whole variable domain, filled in from reference TRBV5-1 and TRBJ2-3, reads KAGVTQTPRYLIKTRGQQVTLSCSPISGHRSVSWYQQTPGQGLQFLFEYFSETQRNKGNFPGRFSGRQFSNSRSEMNVSTLELGDSALYLCASSSLTDTQYFGPGTRLTVL.

V usage is TRBV12-3 or TRBV12-4 and J usage is TRBJ2-5; D ambiguous. There are 12 residues in the CDR3. With 3 bases removed from V and 2 bases from J, the gap between germline ends came to 4 bases. CDR3 nucleotides: TGTGCCAGCAGTTTTTATCAAGAGACCCAGTACTTC. It specifies CASSFYQETQYF.

This chain links TRBV7-7 with TRBJ2-1; no clear D gene. This CDR3 is 16 amino acids long. Germline V CDR1 and CDR2: SSHAT, FNYEAQ (reference sequence). V gave up 1 base and J gave up 0 bases, with 10 bases separating them. This CDR3 is CASSLDYSSSYNEQFF. DNA for the CDR3: TGTGCCAGCAGCTTAGATTACAGTTCCTCCTACAATGAGCAGTTCTTC.

This chain uses TRBV20-1 with TRBJ1-1; 7 nucleotides line up with TRBD1. The CDR3 is made up of 11 amino acids. Germline V CDR1 and CDR2: DFQATT, SNEGSKA (reference sequence). V lost 5 bases to trimming and J lost 7 bases; unmatched junction nucleotides: 4. The CDR3 nucleotides read TGCAGTGCTCCCGGGACAGTTGAAGCTTTCTTT. Translated, it gives CSAPGTVEAFF.

This rearrangement joins TRBV4-2 to TRBJ1-5, with D unresolved. The V gene's germline CDR1 is LGHNA and CDR2 YNFKEQ. V was shortened by 0 bases and J by 9 bases, with 15 bases between the two germline ends. The CDR3 runs to 15 residues. CDR3: CASSQDMGRFSPQHF. CDR3 nucleotide sequence: TGTGCCAGCAGCCAAGATATGGGCAGGTTCTCGCCCCAGCATTTT.

The rearrangement links TRBV7-2 to TRBJ2-3, with 13 bases matching TRBD2. Germline V gene data show CDR1 as SGHTA and CDR2 as FQGNSA. CDR3 size: 15 residues. The V segment lost 5 bases and the J segment 4 bases; nucleotides outside the gene matches: 3. Here the CDR3 reads CASSHTSGRADTQYF. The CDR3 DNA is TGTGCCAGCAGCCATACTAGCGGGAGGGCAGATACGCAGTATTTT. Full variable domain (rest looked up from reference TRBV7-2 and TRBJ2-3): GAGVSQSPSNKVTEKGKDVELRCDPISGHTALYWYRQSLGQGLEFLIYFQGNSAPDKSGLPSDRFSAERTGGSVSTLTIQRTQQEDSAVYLCASSHTSGRADTQYFGPGTRLTVL.

V and J are TRBV6-2 or TRBV6-3 and TRBJ2-5, with D uncertain. Trimming pared 5 bases from V and 1 base from J, leaving 5 bases between. Germline V gene data show CDR1 as MNHEY and CDR2 as SVGEGT. CDR3 length equals 12 residues. The CDR3 sequence: CASSTSQETQYF. As DNA, the CDR3 is TGTGCCAGCAGTACATCCCAAGAGACCCAGTACTTC.

The chain couples TRBV5-4 to TRBJ1-2; D might be TRBD1 (6 bases). Germline values: CDR1 SGHNT, CDR2 YYREEE (reference sequence). V dropped 5 bases and J dropped 2 bases, with 16 bases sitting between them. There are 15 residues in the CDR3. Here the CDR3 DNA reads TGTGCCAGCAGTTCACCTGCTACAGGGAACTATGGCTACACCTTC. Amino acid sequence: CASSSPATGNYGYTF. Together with reference TRBV5-4 and TRBJ1-2, the CDR3 gives the full variable domain: ETGVTQSPTHLIKTRGQQVTLRCSSQSGHNTVSWYQQALGQGPQFIFQYYREEENGRGNFPPRFSGLQFPNYSSELNVNALELDDSALYLCASSSPATGNYGYTFGSGTRLTVV.

The chain couples TRBV27 to TRBJ1-5, with D maybe TRBD1 (5 bases). CDR3 size: 14 residues. Looked up from germline, CDR1 is MNHEY and CDR2 is SMNVEV (reference sequence). Deletions cut 5 bases from V and 3 bases from J, with 11 bases between. In DNA, the CDR3 is TGTGCCAGCAGTCCAAGACAGAACAATCAGCCCCAGCATTTT. This gives the protein CASSPRQNNQPQHF.

The chain couples TRBV28 to TRBJ2-1, with TRBD2 matching 10 bases. Per germline, CDR1 MDHEN and CDR2 SYDVKM. The CDR3 sequence is 15 residues long. J gave up 8 bases and V 3 bases, and 7 bases lay outside the gene matches. CDR3 residues: CASSFSSGRGDEQFF. The CDR3 nucleotides read TGTGCCAGCAGTTTCTCTAGCGGGAGAGGAGATGAGCAGTTCTTC.

V usage is TRBV29-1 and J usage is TRBJ2-1, with D unresolved. Germline V gives CDR1 SQVTM, CDR2 ANQGSEA. Trimming removed 4 bases from V and 6 bases from J, with 13 bases in between. The CDR3 extends over 13 amino acids. Written as DNA, the CDR3 is TGCAGCGTTGGGTCCGGAGTGAGCAATGAGCAGTTCTTC. Protein sequence: CSVGSGVSNEQFF.

This chain joins TRBV19 and TRBJ1-1; D unresolved. V was pared by 0 bases and J by 7 bases, with 9 bases between. The length of the CDR3 is 13 residues. The germline V gene encodes CDR1 LNHDA and CDR2 SQIVND (reference sequence). The CDR3 DNA is TGTGCCAGTAGTATAGATAGAACAGTTGAAGCTTTCTTT. It translates to CASSIDRTVEAFF.

The V gene is TRBV5-6, the J gene TRBJ2-2; D may be TRBD2 (6 bases). CDR3 length: 15 residues. From germline, CDR1 is SGHDT and CDR2 YYEEEE. Trimming removed 4 bases from V and 2 bases from J, with 12 bases in between. CDR3 sequence reads: CASSLTSSNTGELFF. The CDR3 DNA reads as TGTGCCAGCAGCCTCACTAGCAGTAACACCGGGGAGCTGTTTTTT.

This clone was recorded only once. This chain joins TRBV6-2 or TRBV6-3 and TRBJ2-1, with 11 bases lining up with TRBD2. The CDR3 contains 18 residues. Germline V CDR1 and CDR2: MNHEY, SVGEGT. V shed 2 bases, J shed 5 bases, and the junction held 11 bases outside the gene matches. Here the CDR3 reads CASSYPILSGRDNNEQFF. The CDR3, as DNA: TGTGCCAGCAGTTACCCAATCCTTAGCGGGAGGGACAACAATGAGCAGTTCTTC.

The chain carries TRBV18 and TRBJ2-2; TRBD1 is a possible D gene (5 bases). The CDR3 runs 15 residues. Trimming stripped 3 bases from V and 4 bases from J, with 12 bases between. Per germline, CDR1 KGHSH and CDR2 LQKENI. For the CDR3, the DNA is TGTGCCAGCTCACCCCCGCAGGGCGGCACCGGGGAGCTGTTTTTT. Amino acids: CASSPPQGGTGELFF.

Turning to this clone: The junction shows a germline mismatch at one end, possibly a read error. The CDR3 region is CASSESGTGGSTNEKLLF. The CDR3 DNA is TGTGCCAGCAGTGAATCCGGGACAGGGGGCTCAACTAATGAAAAACTGCTTTTT. The genes are TRBV27 and TRBJ1-4; 12 bases fit TRBD1. Germline CDR1 MNHEY, CDR2 SMNVEV (reference sequence). This CDR3 is 18 amino acids long.

This chain links TRBV6-2 or TRBV6-3 with TRBJ2-7, with TRBD2 matching over 12 bases. The CDR3 extends over 17 amino acids. Trimming cost V 4 bases and J 3 bases; bases outside gene matches: 10. The germline V gene has CDR1 MNHEY and CDR2 SVGEGT. This CDR3 is CASSSGLAGPRDYEQYF. The CDR3 DNA follows: TGTGCCAGCAGTTCCGGACTAGCGGGACCGCGGGACTACGAGCAGTACTTC.

The chain combines TRBV19 with TRBJ1-5; D uncertain. The CDR3 runs 12 residues. The germline CDR1 and CDR2 sequences are LNHDA and SQIVND (reference sequence). The V end was cut by 1 base, the J end by 7 bases, with 5 bases between. In nucleotides, the CDR3 is TGTGCCAGTAGTATAGCAAGCCAGCCCCAGCATTTT. Translated: CASSIASQPQHF.

In its sample, this clone was seen once. The rearrangement links TRBV5-1 to TRBJ2-7; TRBD1 matches at 7 bases. In germline, CDR1 is SGHRS, CDR2 YFSETQ. This CDR3 has 14 amino acids. The V and J ends lost 4 bases and 6 bases, in that order; junction bases with no gene match: 10. CDR3 amino acids: CASSAAGTASEQYF. DNA of the CDR3: TGCGCCAGCAGCGCGGCCGGGACAGCATCCGAGCAGTACTTC.

A few counts support this clone. The chain employs TRBV28 and TRBJ1-6, with TRBD1 as a possible D gene (5 bases). Germline loops: CDR1 MDHEN, CDR2 SYDVKM. V gave up 3 bases and J gave up 7 bases, with 10 bases separating them. The CDR3 spans 14 residues. Written as DNA, the CDR3 is TGTGCCAGCAGTTTGCCAGGGTGGAATTCACCCCTCCACTTT. This codes for CASSLPGWNSPLHF.

The chain uses TRBV27 and TRBJ1-1, with D possibly TRBD1 on 5 matching bases. CDR1 is MNHEY and CDR2 is SMNVEV in the germline V gene (reference sequence). The V and J ends lost 3 bases and 7 bases respectively, with 12 bases between them. The CDR3 covers 13 residues. CDR3 sequence (DNA): TGTGCCAGCAGTTTTGCGGGGCTTGATGAAGCTTTCTTT. Translating it yields CASSFAGLDEAFF.

This clone was recorded once. The chain has TRBV21-1 and TRBJ1-5; no check of the table's D call, TRBD1, against the DNA was made. TRBV21-1 is annotated as a pseudogene. The CDR3 runs to 14 residues. Written as DNA, the CDR3 is TGTGCCAGCTCATTACAGGGGGGGACTCAGCCCCAGCATTTT. Encoded protein: CASSLQGGTQPQHF.